The entry that follows covers one T cell receptor (beta chain) sequence. Its binding antigen is unknown. Base-call qualities are not available, and no considerably larger clone is one nucleotide away. V is pruned by 6 bases and J by 6 bases, leaving 6 bases of the junction without a gene match. For CDR1 and CDR2, the germline V gene lists MNHNS and SASEGT. The CDR3 sequence holds 14 residues, the cysteine and phenylalanine included. The CDR3 DNA has 42 bases and is translated from base 1. The sample's treatment or condition label, decoded: live attenuated yellow fever vaccine strain. A standard Ficoll-Paque protocol was used to isolate PBMCs from peripheral blood. Dynabeads CD4 and CD8 positive selection kits were used to isolate CD4 and CD8 T-cell fractions. TriZol was used to extract RNA from bulk PBMCs, CD4 and CD8 fractions, and dextramer-positive and dextramer-negative fractions. This sample stems from a study of T cells after yellow fever vaccination (dated by TCRdb to the late 2010s). Looking at the study overall: The SMART-Seq v4 Ultra Low Input RNA kit was used to prepare libraries from fractions with low cell numbers. To follow T-cell clones before and after primary and booster YFV17D yellow fever vaccination, bulk TCR alpha and beta repertoires were sequenced over time. Two healthy male donors, one aged 18 to 29 and one aged 30 to 40 years, made up the cohort. Blood samples were taken at several timepoints before and after primary and secondary immunization, and bulk PBMC replicates and cell subsets were isolated. On the study overall, not on this receptor specifically: Computational filtering was needed because FACS-sorted repertoires could contain abundant contaminating clonotypes from the bulk population. Only two donors were included in the study, so the extent to which the findings can be generalized is limited. After the booster, most of the clones that had expanded following primary vaccination were detected again (roughly 96% of CD4 and 80% to 90% of CD8), which suggests that memory was broadly maintained. A small fraction of clonotypes showed up in both the CD4 and CD8 compartments, probably as a result of convergent recombination. The secondary T-cell response was found to be weaker but faster than the primary response, with a peak reached on day 5 rather than on day 15.

Synthesis of TCR cDNA relied on 5'RACE template switching, a step that introduced a universal primer site along with unique molecular identifiers. cDNA synthesis was primed from both the TCR alpha and TCR beta constant segments. Library amplification involved two PCR steps, and the second step added sample barcodes and sequencing adapters. Sequencing of libraries was performed on Illumina HiSeq 2500 (2x100 bp) or NovaSeq (2x150 bp). The source study handled its data this way. Demultiplexing of reads and collapsing into UMI consensus sequences were performed with MIGEC, and V(D)J alignment was carried out with MiXCR. Using edgeR on replicate PBMC samples, clonotypes were called vaccine-responding if FDR was below 0.01 and the log2 fold change was above 5 up to day 15. Each bulk clonotype received a CD4 or CD8 identity based on whether the sequenced CD4 or CD8 repertoire contained that clonotype at higher abundance. TCRdb ran its own pipeline on the public reads, namely fastp trimming at Q25 and MiXCR clone calling, and kept in-frame beta chains. One record per CDR3 amino acid sequence lists the most common genes and DNA. The V and J calls come from TCRdb's annotation, not from the publication. The sample table contains approximately 74,000 distinct CDR3 sequences; only one count was recorded for approximately 5% of them. The ten largest clones add up to less than 2.5% of the sample.

Sequenced here: CD4+ T cells sorted from PBMCs, sampled approximately 15 days after the first yellow fever vaccination. This receptor was identified in a man aged 18-30 years who received the YFV17D yellow fever vaccine. In this chain, TRBV6-1 is recombined with TRBJ2-3; the central 10 bases match TRBD1. The sequenced DNA: TGTGCCAGCAGGATGACAGGGGGCTTGGATACGCAGTATTTT. This sequence encodes CASRMTGGLDTQYF.